One TCR beta chain is described in this entry. Samples were taken several times over chemoradiotherapy. Data came from immunoSEQ multiplex PCR; TCRdb stores just in-frame clones and leaves some out. This sample has about 20,000 clones, with around nine tenths found just once. The CDR3 contains 14 residues. Trimming left V 7 bases short and J 6 bases short, with 15 bases between. CDR1 and CDR2 from the germline V gene are SNHLY and FYNNEI. This record belongs to a study of chemoradiotherapy in HPV16-positive cancers. This chain joins TRBV2 and TRBJ2-2; TRBD1 might be the D (5 bases). The sequences come from blood, collected from a patient who underwent chemoradiotherapy. The receptor was derived from a human donor with HPV-associated anogenital cancer. CDR3 protein: CASKGDGSPGELFF. CDR3 coding DNA: TGTGCCAGCAAAGGGGATGGGTCACCCGGGGAGCTGTTTTTT.